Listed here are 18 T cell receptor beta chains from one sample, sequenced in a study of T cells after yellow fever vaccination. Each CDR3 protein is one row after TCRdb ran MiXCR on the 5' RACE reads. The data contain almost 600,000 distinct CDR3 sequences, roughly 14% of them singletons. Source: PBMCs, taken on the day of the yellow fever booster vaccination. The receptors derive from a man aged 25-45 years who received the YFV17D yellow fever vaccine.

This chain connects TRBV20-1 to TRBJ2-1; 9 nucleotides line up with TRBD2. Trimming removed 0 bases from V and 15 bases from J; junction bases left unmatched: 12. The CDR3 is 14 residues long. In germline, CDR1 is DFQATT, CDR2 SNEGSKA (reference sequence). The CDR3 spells CSARDLGLAGTWFF. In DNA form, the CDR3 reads TGCAGTGCTAGAGATTTAGGCCTAGCGGGAACATGGTTCTTC.

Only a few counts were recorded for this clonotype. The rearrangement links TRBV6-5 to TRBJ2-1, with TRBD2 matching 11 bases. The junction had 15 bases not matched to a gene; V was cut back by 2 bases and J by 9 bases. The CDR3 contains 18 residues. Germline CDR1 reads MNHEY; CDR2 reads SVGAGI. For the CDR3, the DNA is TGTGCCAGCAGTTACCTTCCCGGGGTAGCGGGAGGGCGGGGTGAGCAGTTCTTC. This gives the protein CASSYLPGVAGGRGEQFF.

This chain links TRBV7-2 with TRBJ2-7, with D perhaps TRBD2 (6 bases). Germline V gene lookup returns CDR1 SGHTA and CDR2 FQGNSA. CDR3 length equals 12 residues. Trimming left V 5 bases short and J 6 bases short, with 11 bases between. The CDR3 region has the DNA TGTGCCAGCAGCATGGACTACGTCGAGCAGTACTTC. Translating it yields CASSMDYVEQYF. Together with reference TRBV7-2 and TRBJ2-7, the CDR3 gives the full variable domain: GAGVSQSPSNKVTEKGKDVELRCDPISGHTALYWYRQSLGQGLEFLIYFQGNSAPDKSGLPSDRFSAERTGGSVSTLTIQRTQQEDSAVYLCASSMDYVEQYFGPGTRLTVT.

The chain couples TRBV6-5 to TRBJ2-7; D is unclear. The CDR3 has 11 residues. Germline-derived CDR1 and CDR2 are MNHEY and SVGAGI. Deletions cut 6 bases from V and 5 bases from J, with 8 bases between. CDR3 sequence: CASSQRNEQYF. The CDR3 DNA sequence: TGTGCCAGCAGCCAACGCAACGAGCAGTACTTC.

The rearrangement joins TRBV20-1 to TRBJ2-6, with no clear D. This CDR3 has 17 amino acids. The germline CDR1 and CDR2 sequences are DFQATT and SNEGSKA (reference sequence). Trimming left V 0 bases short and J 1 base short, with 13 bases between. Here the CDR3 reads CSARDVGYSSGANVLTF. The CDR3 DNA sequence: TGCAGTGCTAGAGATGTTGGCTATAGTTCTGGGGCCAACGTCCTGACTTTC.

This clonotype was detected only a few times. Here the CDR3 DNA reads TGTGCCAGCAGCCTCACCGGGACCGTCTACAATGAGCAGTTCTTC. It translates to CASSLTGTVYNEQFF. V usage is TRBV7-2 and J usage is TRBJ2-1; tentatively, D is TRBD1 or TRBD2 (5 bases each). The germline V gene encodes CDR1 SGHTA and CDR2 FQGNSA. The V and J ends lost 5 bases and 3 bases respectively, with 14 bases between them. The CDR3 has 15 amino acids. Based on the CDR3 plus reference TRBV7-2 and TRBJ2-1, the full variable domain is GAGVSQSPSNKVTEKGKDVELRCDPISGHTALYWYRQSLGQGLEFLIYFQGNSAPDKSGLPSDRFSAERTGGSVSTLTIQRTQQEDSAVYLCASSLTGTVYNEQFFGPGTRLTVL.

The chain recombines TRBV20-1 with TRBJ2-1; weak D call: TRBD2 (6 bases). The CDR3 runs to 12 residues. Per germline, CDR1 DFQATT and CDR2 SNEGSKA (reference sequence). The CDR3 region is CAGTSTYNEQFF. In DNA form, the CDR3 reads TGCGCCGGGACTTCTACCTACAATGAGCAGTTCTTC.

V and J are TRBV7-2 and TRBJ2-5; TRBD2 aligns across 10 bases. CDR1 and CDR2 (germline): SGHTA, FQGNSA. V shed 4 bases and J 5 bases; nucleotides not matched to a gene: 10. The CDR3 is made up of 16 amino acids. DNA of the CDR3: TGTGCCAGCAGCTCCCGAGGGCTAGCGGGAGAGGAGACCCAGTACTTC. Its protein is CASSSRGLAGEETQYF.

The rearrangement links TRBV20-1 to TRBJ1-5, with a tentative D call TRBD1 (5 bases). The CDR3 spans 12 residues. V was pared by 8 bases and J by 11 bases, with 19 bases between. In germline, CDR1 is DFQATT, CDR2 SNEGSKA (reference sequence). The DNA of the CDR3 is TGCAGTCCGACTAACCCTACGGGGGCCCAGCATTTT. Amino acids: CSPTNPTGAQHF.

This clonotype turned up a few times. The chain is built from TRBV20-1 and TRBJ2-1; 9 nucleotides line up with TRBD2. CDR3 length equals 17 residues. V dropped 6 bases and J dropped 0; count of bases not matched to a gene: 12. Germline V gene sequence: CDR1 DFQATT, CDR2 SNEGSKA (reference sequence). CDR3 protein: CSASPGLAVSSYNEQFF. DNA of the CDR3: TGCAGTGCCTCACCGGGACTAGCAGTAAGCTCCTACAATGAGCAGTTCTTC.

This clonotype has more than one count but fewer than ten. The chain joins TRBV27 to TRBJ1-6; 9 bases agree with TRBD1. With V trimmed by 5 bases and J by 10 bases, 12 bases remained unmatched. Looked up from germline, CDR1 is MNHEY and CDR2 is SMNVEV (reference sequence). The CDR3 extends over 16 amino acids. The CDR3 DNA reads TGTGCCAGCAGTCCGACCGGGACAGGGAGGGAATCACCCCTCCACTTT. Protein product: CASSPTGTGRESPLHF.

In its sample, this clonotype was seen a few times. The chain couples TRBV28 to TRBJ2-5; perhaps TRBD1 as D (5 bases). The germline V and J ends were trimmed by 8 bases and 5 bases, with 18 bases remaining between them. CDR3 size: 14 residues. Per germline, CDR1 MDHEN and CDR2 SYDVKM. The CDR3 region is CASRGHPESETQYF. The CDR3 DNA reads TGTGCCAGCCGCGGACACCCAGAATCCGAGACCCAGTACTTC.

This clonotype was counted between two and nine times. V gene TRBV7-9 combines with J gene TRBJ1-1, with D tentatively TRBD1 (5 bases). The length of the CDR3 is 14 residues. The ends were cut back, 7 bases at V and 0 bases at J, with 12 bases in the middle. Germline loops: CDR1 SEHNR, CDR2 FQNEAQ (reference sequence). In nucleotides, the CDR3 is TGTGCCAGCATGTACCAGGGCCTGAACACTGAAGCTTTCTTT. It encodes CASMYQGLNTEAFF.

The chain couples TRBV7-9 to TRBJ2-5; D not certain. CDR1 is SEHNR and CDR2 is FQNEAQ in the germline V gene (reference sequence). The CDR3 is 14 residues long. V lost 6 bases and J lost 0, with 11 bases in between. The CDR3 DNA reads TGTGCCAGCAGTCCACAGAATAACCAAGAGACCCAGTACTTC. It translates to CASSPQNNQETQYF.

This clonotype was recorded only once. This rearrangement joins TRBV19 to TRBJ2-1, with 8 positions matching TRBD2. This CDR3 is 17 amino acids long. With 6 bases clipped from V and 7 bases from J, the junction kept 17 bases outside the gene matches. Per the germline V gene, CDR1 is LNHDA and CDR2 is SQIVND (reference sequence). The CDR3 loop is CASSPMGTGGVMNEQFF. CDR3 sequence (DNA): TGTGCCAGTAGCCCAATGGGTACGGGAGGGGTGATGAATGAGCAGTTCTTC.

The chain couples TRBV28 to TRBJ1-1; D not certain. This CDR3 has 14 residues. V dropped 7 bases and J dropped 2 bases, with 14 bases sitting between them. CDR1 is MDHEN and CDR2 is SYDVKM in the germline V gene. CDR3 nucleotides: TGTGCCAGCACCCTCGTTACAAGAAACACTGAAGCTTTCTTT. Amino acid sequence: CASTLVTRNTEAFF.

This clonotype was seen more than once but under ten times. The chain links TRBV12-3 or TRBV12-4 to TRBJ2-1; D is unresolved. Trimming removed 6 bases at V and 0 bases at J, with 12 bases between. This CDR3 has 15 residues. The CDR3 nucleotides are TGTGCCAGCAGAATTACGGCAGGCTCCTACAATGAGCAGTTCTTC. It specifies CASRITAGSYNEQFF.

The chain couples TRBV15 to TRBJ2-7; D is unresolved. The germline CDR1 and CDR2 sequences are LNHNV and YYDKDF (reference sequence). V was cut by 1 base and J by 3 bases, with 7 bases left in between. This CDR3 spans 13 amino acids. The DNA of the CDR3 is TGTGCCACCAGCAGAGCATTAGACTACGAGCAGTACTTC. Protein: CATSRALDYEQYF.